This TCR beta chain came from a study of cytomegalovirus exposure and HLA in healthy donors. This PCR relied on a set of 60 Vbeta primers and 13 Jbeta primers. The repertoire was sequenced with immunoSEQ multiplex PCR; TCRdb's copy has only in-frame clones and lacks some. The repertoire includes 150,000 to 200,000 clones, 80% of them detected once, and about 1.1% sits in the top ten. The CDR3 totals 14 residues. CDR1 is MGHDK and CDR2 is SYGVNS in the germline V gene. V shed 5 bases and J shed 4 bases, with 12 bases lying between them. The V call is TRBV25-1, the J call TRBJ1-3; D remains ambiguous. Sequencing was carried out using PBMCs. The receptor was isolated from a woman in her thirties or forties in good health and CMV-seronegative. The CDR3 DNA sequence: TGTGCCAGCAGTTTTTCTTTAGCCGGAAACACCATATATTTT. As protein: CASSFSLAGNTIYF. The whole variable domain, remainder taken from reference TRBV25-1 and TRBJ1-3, is EADIYQTPRYLVIGTGKKITLECSQTMGHDKMYWYQQDPGMELHLIHYSYGVNSTEKGDLSSESTVSRIRTEHFPLTLESARPSHTSQYLCASSFSLAGNTIYFGEGSWLTVV.